The T cell receptor (beta chain) described here comes from a study of T cell responses to AZD1222 COVID-19 vaccine. Findings of the study overall: Sampling captured repertoires only after the peak T cell response. Targeting of unmutated variant regions was reportedly seen in nearly half of spike-specific TCRs.

Of note for this clone: Its cognate antigen is unknown.

It was second doses at about 4 or about 12 weeks that were pooled. This CDR3 has 15 amino acids. Trimming took off 4 bases at V and 4 bases at J, with 16 bases between the two ends. Germline V CDR1 and CDR2: ENHRY, SYGVKD. Repertoires were generated with immunoSEQ multiplex PCR, while TCRdb's copy carries only in-frame clones and drops some. This sample carries just under 150,000 clones, roughly 87% of them seen once, and the ten largest clones take around 1.7%. The genes are TRBV10-3 and TRBJ1-2; D is unresolved. This specimen consisted of peripheral blood, obtained 28 days after the second AZD1222 dose. The source is an adult who received the AZD1222 COVID-19 vaccine. The chain's CDR3 is CAISGVEGEAYGYTF. The CDR3 bases are TGTGCCATCAGTGGGGTTGAGGGAGAGGCCTATGGCTACACCTTC.